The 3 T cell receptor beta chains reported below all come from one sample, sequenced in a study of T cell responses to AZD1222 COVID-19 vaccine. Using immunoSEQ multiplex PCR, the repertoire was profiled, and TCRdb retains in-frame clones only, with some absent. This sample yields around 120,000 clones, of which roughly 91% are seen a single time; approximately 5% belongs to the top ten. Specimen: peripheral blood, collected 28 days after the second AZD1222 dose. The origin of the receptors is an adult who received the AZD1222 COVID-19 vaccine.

CDR3 nucleotide sequence: TGTGCCAGCAGCTTAGTGGGCGGGGGCCTGAACACTGAAGCTTTCTTT. This translates into CASSLVGGGLNTEAFF. The rearrangement joins TRBV7-2 to TRBJ1-1, with a weak D call TRBD1 (6 bases). Trimming pared 1 base from V and 0 bases from J, leaving 12 bases between. This CDR3 contains 16 residues. In germline, CDR1 is SGHTA, CDR2 FQGNSA.

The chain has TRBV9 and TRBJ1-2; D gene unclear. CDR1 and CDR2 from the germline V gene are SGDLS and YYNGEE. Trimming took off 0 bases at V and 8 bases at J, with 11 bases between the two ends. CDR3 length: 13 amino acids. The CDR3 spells CASSVVPYGGYTF. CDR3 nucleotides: TGTGCCAGCAGCGTAGTCCCATATGGGGGCTACACCTTC. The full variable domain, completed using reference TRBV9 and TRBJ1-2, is DSGVTQTPKHLITATGQRVTLRCSPRSGDLSVYWYQQSLDQGLQFLIQYYNGEERAKGNILERFSAQQFPDLHSELNLSSLELGDSALYFCASSVVPYGGYTFGSGTRLTVV.

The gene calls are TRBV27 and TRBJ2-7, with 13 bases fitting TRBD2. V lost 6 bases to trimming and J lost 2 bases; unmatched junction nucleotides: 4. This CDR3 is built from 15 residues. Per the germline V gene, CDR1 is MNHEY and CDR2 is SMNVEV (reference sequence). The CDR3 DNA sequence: TGTGCCAGCAGCCCCGGGACTAGCGGGACCTACGAGCAGTACTTC. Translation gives CASSPGTSGTYEQYF.